These T cell receptor beta chains were read from a single sample in a study of cytomegalovirus exposure and HLA in healthy donors. The table came from immunoSEQ multiplex PCR; TCRdb's copy has only in-frame clones and leaves some out. The sample lists 140,000 to 150,000 clones; roughly four fifths were seen once. The sequenced material came from PBMCs. The receptor source for this set is a man aged 25 to 45 in good health and CMV-seronegative. Each CDR3 is given with its conserved first and last residue. Each record gives: CDR3 DNA, CDR3 protein, V gene, clone size, D gene, J gene. D genes are given only for firm matches. Rows give clone size only sometimes, using once, few, many, or a class for an expanded clone.

CDR3 DNA: TGCGCCAGCAGCCAAGATAAGGGAGGCGAGCAGTACTTC; CDR3 protein: CASSQDKGGEQYF; V gene: TRBV4-1; clone size: once; D gene: .; J gene: TRBJ2-7
CDR3 DNA: TGTGCCAGCAGTGGACAGGGCTACGAGCAGTACTTC; CDR3 protein: CASSGQGYEQYF; V gene: TRBV27; clone size: .; D gene: TRBD1; J gene: TRBJ2-7
CDR3 DNA: TGCGCCAGCAGGCGTACAGGGACCACTGAAGCTTTCTTT; CDR3 protein: CASRRTGTTEAFF; V gene: TRBV5-1; clone size: .; D gene: .; J gene: TRBJ1-1
CDR3 DNA: TGCGCCAGCAGCCAGACGGGACTAGCGGGAGTTGAGACCCAGTACTTC; CDR3 protein: CASSQTGLAGVETQYF; V gene: TRBV4-1; clone size: .; D gene: TRBD2; J gene: TRBJ2-5
CDR3 DNA: TGTGCCAGCAGCCAAGTCCGGGGAAGCTCTGGAAACACCATATATTTT; CDR3 protein: CASSQVRGSSGNTIYF; V gene: TRBV14; clone size: .; D gene: .; J gene: TRBJ1-3
CDR3 DNA: TGTGCCAGTAGTATAGGGACAGGGCCTCACCCTACCGAGCAGTACTTC; CDR3 protein: CASSIGTGPHPTEQYF; V gene: TRBV19; clone size: .; D gene: TRBD1; J gene: TRBJ2-7
CDR3 DNA: TGTGCCAGCAGTTTATATGGGCAGGGAAGCACAGATACGCAGTATTTT; CDR3 protein: CASSLYGQGSTDTQYF; V gene: TRBV28; clone size: .; D gene: .; J gene: TRBJ2-3
CDR3 DNA: TGTGCCAGCAGTTTTTCTGTGGCTAGCGGGGGATACGAGCAGTACTTC; CDR3 protein: CASSFSVASGGYEQYF; V gene: TRBV28; clone size: once; D gene: TRBD2; J gene: TRBJ2-7
CDR3 DNA: TGTGCCAGTAGTACCCGACAGGGGGCGTCTGAGCAGTACTTC; CDR3 protein: CASSTRQGASEQYF; V gene: TRBV19; clone size: once; D gene: TRBD1; J gene: TRBJ2-7
CDR3 DNA: TGTGCCAGCAGGCTAAACAGGGTTACTGAAGCTTTCTTT; CDR3 protein: CASRLNRVTEAFF; V gene: TRBV27; clone size: .; D gene: .; J gene: TRBJ1-1
CDR3 DNA: TGTGCCAGCAGCTTCGGACAGGGGGCGCGATCGGGTAATGGCTACACCTTC; CDR3 protein: CASSFGQGARSGNGYTF; V gene: TRBV7-9; clone size: .; D gene: TRBD1; J gene: TRBJ1-2
CDR3 DNA: TGTGCCAGCCAGGGGTTAGGGCAAGAGACCCAGTACTTC; CDR3 protein: CASQGLGQETQYF; V gene: TRBV6-1; clone size: .; D gene: .; J gene: TRBJ2-5
CDR3 DNA: TGTGCCAGCACCCTATATTCCGGGACAGGGCACTATGGCTACACCTTC; CDR3 protein: CASTLYSGTGHYGYTF; V gene: TRBV7-2; clone size: .; D gene: TRBD1; J gene: TRBJ1-2
CDR3 DNA: TGTGCCAGCGGGCGGGGGGCGTCTAATGAAAAACTGTTTTTT; CDR3 protein: CASGRGASNEKLFF; V gene: TRBV2; clone size: .; D gene: .; J gene: TRBJ1-4
CDR3 DNA: TGTGCCAGCAGCTCTCAGGGGATTGCCTACGAGCAGTACTTC; CDR3 protein: CASSSQGIAYEQYF; V gene: TRBV7-9; clone size: .; D gene: .; J gene: TRBJ2-7
CDR3 DNA: TGTGCCAGCAGTTTAGGGAGGTTTCGGACCCAGTACTTC; CDR3 protein: CASSLGRFRTQYF; V gene: TRBV27; clone size: .; D gene: .; J gene: TRBJ2-5
CDR3 DNA: TGTGCCAGCAGCCTAAGCGGGAGCAGTGATGAGCAGTTCTTC; CDR3 protein: CASSLSGSSDEQFF; V gene: TRBV7-9; clone size: few; D gene: TRBD2; J gene: TRBJ2-1
CDR3 DNA: TGCGCCAGCAGCTTAACAGGGTCGGGGGGAAACAGTCAGTACTTC; CDR3 protein: CASSLTGSGGNSQYF; V gene: TRBV5-1; clone size: .; D gene: .; J gene: TRBJ2-4
CDR3 DNA: TGTGCCAGCAGCTTGGGACAGGGCTTCTATGGCTACACCTTC; CDR3 protein: CASSLGQGFYGYTF; V gene: TRBV5-5; clone size: .; D gene: TRBD1; J gene: TRBJ1-2
CDR3 DNA: TGTGCCACCAGCACTAGACGAACAGGGGGCGAGACTGAAGCTTTCTTT; CDR3 protein: CATSTRRTGGETEAFF; V gene: TRBV15; clone size: .; D gene: TRBD1; J gene: TRBJ1-1
CDR3 DNA: TGTGCCAGCAGTATAGCTGGGACAGGCTTACTTTCCTACGAGCAGTACTTC; CDR3 protein: CASSIAGTGLLSYEQYF; V gene: TRBV21-1; clone size: few; D gene: .; J gene: TRBJ2-7
CDR3 DNA: TGTGCCAGCGGGTGGTTTGGGCGCAGGGGAAAACTGTTTTTT; CDR3 protein: CASGWFGRRGKLFF; V gene: TRBV28; clone size: .; D gene: .; J gene: TRBJ1-4
CDR3 DNA: TGTGCCAGCAGCCGCGGGACTAGCGGTGAAGAGACCCAGTACTTC; CDR3 protein: CASSRGTSGEETQYF; V gene: TRBV7-8; clone size: .; D gene: TRBD2; J gene: TRBJ2-5
CDR3 DNA: TGCAGCGGCTCCTCCGGGACAGGGGAATTTCGCGGGGAGCTGTTTTTT; CDR3 protein: CSGSSGTGEFRGELFF; V gene: TRBV29-1; clone size: .; D gene: TRBD1; J gene: TRBJ2-2
CDR3 DNA: TGTGCCAGCAGCTTATACCCCGGGACAGGGGGTGAAAAACTGTTTTTT; CDR3 protein: CASSLYPGTGGEKLFF; V gene: TRBV7-6; clone size: .; D gene: TRBD1; J gene: TRBJ1-4
CDR3 DNA: TGTGCCATCAGGGTGGGTCAGGACACTGAAGCTTTCTTT; CDR3 protein: CAIRVGQDTEAFF; V gene: TRBV10-3; clone size: .; D gene: .; J gene: TRBJ1-1
CDR3 DNA: TGTGCCAGCAGCGTAGACCCAGGGTCAAAGACCCAGTACTTC; CDR3 protein: CASSVDPGSKTQYF; V gene: TRBV9; clone size: .; D gene: .; J gene: TRBJ2-5
CDR3 DNA: TGCGCCAGCAGCCCAGGGGGCCAGCAGCCCCAGCATTTT; CDR3 protein: CASSPGGQQPQHF; V gene: TRBV5-1; clone size: .; D gene: TRBD1; J gene: TRBJ1-5
CDR3 DNA: TGCGCCAGCCAGAGTTCCATAGCGGGTTTGGTGGATGAGCAGTTCTTC; CDR3 protein: CASQSSIAGLVDEQFF; V gene: TRBV23-1; clone size: .; D gene: TRBD2; J gene: TRBJ2-1
CDR3 DNA: TGTGCCAGCACCCAGGGGGTGGGGGCTCTAGATACGCAGTATTTT; CDR3 protein: CASTQGVGALDTQYF; V gene: TRBV5-4; clone size: .; D gene: TRBD1; J gene: TRBJ2-3
CDR3 DNA: TGTGCCAGCAGCTCCACGCTGACAGGGACGGGCGGCTACACCTTC; CDR3 protein: CASSSTLTGTGGYTF; V gene: TRBV4-2; clone size: .; D gene: TRBD1; J gene: TRBJ1-2
CDR3 DNA: TGTGCCAGCTGTCCCCAGGCATTCCTTTACGAGCAGTACTTC; CDR3 protein: CASCPQAFLYEQYF; V gene: TRBV28; clone size: .; D gene: .; J gene: TRBJ2-7
CDR3 DNA: TGTGCCAGCAGTGAACAGGAATTCTCCTACGAGCAGTACTTC; CDR3 protein: CASSEQEFSYEQYF; V gene: TRBV2; clone size: once; D gene: .; J gene: TRBJ2-7
CDR3 DNA: TGTGCCAGCAGCGTAGGTGGGGGCAGGAATGAGCAGTTCTTC; CDR3 protein: CASSVGGGRNEQFF; V gene: TRBV9; clone size: few; D gene: .; J gene: TRBJ2-1
CDR3 DNA: TGTGCCAGCAGTTACACCGGGACAGGGGCCTACGAGCAGTACTTC; CDR3 protein: CASSYTGTGAYEQYF; V gene: TRBV27; clone size: .; D gene: TRBD1; J gene: TRBJ2-7
CDR3 DNA: TGTGCCAGCAGCACAAGACGACCGGGACAGGGTACGTATAGCAATCAGCCCCAGCATTTT; CDR3 protein: CASSTRRPGQGTYSNQPQHF; V gene: TRBV21-1; clone size: .; D gene: .; J gene: TRBJ1-5
CDR3 DNA: TGTGCCAGCTCAGCGGGGGTCCAGGGCTATGGCTACACCTTC; CDR3 protein: CASSAGVQGYGYTF; V gene: TRBV18; clone size: .; D gene: .; J gene: TRBJ1-2
CDR3 DNA: TGTGCCAGCGGAGGACTGGGAACTGAAGCTTTCTTT; CDR3 protein: CASGGLGTEAFF; V gene: TRBV2; clone size: .; D gene: .; J gene: TRBJ1-1
CDR3 DNA: TGTGCCACCAGCAGAGATGGGGTGGGAGGCACAGATACGCAGTATTTT; CDR3 protein: CATSRDGVGGTDTQYF; V gene: TRBV15; clone size: .; D gene: .; J gene: TRBJ2-3
CDR3 DNA: TGTGCCTGGAGGGCTCCAGGGGGGAACTATGGCTACACCTTC; CDR3 protein: CAWRAPGGNYGYTF; V gene: TRBV30; clone size: few; D gene: TRBD1; J gene: TRBJ1-2
CDR3 DNA: TGTGCCAGCAGCTTGGGCGGGGGACGCGCAAACTATGGCTACACCTTC; CDR3 protein: CASSLGGGRANYGYTF; V gene: TRBV7-9; clone size: once; D gene: .; J gene: TRBJ1-2
CDR3 DNA: TGTGCCAGCAGCCTTACAGGGGGCGCATTCTCCTACAATGAGCAGTTCTTC; CDR3 protein: CASSLTGGAFSYNEQFF; V gene: TRBV14; clone size: few; D gene: TRBD1; J gene: TRBJ2-1
CDR3 DNA: TGCGCCAGCAGCCGAAGTGTGGGGGGAAGGTACGAGCAGTACTTC; CDR3 protein: CASSRSVGGRYEQYF; V gene: TRBV5-1; clone size: .; D gene: .; J gene: TRBJ2-7
CDR3 DNA: TGTGCCAGCAGCTTTGCGGGGGGGTACAATGAGCAGTTCTTC; CDR3 protein: CASSFAGGYNEQFF; V gene: TRBV7-3; clone size: .; D gene: TRBD2; J gene: TRBJ2-1
CDR3 DNA: TGCAGCGTTCCGGACAGGGTGGCTGGGGCCAACGGCCTGACTTTC; CDR3 protein: CSVPDRVAGANGLTF; V gene: TRBV29-1; clone size: .; D gene: TRBD1; J gene: TRBJ2-6
CDR3 DNA: TGTGCCAGCAGCTTGGGGGGAGGACCTTTCTATGGCTACACCTTC; CDR3 protein: CASSLGGGPFYGYTF; V gene: TRBV5-5; clone size: once; D gene: .; J gene: TRBJ1-2
CDR3 DNA: TGTGCCAGCAGACACCGGGTCACGGAATCACCCCTCCACTTT; CDR3 protein: CASRHRVTESPLHF; V gene: TRBV27; clone size: .; D gene: .; J gene: TRBJ1-6